Following are 24 T cell receptor beta chains from one sample sequenced in a study of technical replicates of blood from several donors (dated by TCRdb to the late 2010s). Library prep was done by the immunoSEQ multiplex PCR assay. TCRdb holds this immuneACCESS table with in-frame rearrangements only. Some clones are missing; in checked studies, unresolved V genes explain under half, and the rest has no known cause. Here the sample has about 66,000 clones; 70% to 90% occur a single time. The ten top clones hold around 4.6% of the sample. The sequenced sample consisted of PBMCs. These receptors were collected from a human donor in good health. Some clones in this sample may be carry-over from other donors' samples.

The chain joins TRBV7-9 to TRBJ2-1, with 7 bases matching TRBD2. This CDR3 spans 14 amino acids. CDR1 and CDR2 (germline): SEHNR, FQNEAQ (reference sequence). Unmatched junction bases numbered 7, after V lost 4 bases and J lost 7 bases. This chain's CDR3 is CASSWGGAGNEQFF. As DNA, the CDR3 is TGTGCCAGCAGCTGGGGGGGAGCGGGGAATGAGCAGTTCTTC.

This clone was counted a few times. The chain carries TRBV13 and TRBJ2-5; 9 nucleotides line up with TRBD2. The germline gives CDR1 PRHDT, CDR2 FYEKMQ (reference sequence). The CDR3 loop spans 14 amino acids. V was clipped by 5 bases and J by 2 bases; unmatched bases: 3. The CDR3 sequence: CASSLSGGQETQYF. The CDR3 DNA reads TGTGCCAGCAGCCTAAGCGGGGGGCAAGAGACCCAGTACTTC.

The rearrangement links TRBV5-1 to TRBJ2-3; D is unresolved. This CDR3 has 12 residues. In germline, CDR1 is SGHRS, CDR2 YFSETQ. Trimming stripped 4 bases from V and 0 bases from J, with 3 bases between. For the CDR3, the DNA is TGCGCCAGCAGCCTAAGCACAGATACGCAGTATTTT. This codes for CASSLSTDTQYF. Complete variable domain (other parts from reference TRBV5-1 and TRBJ2-3): KAGVTQTPRYLIKTRGQQVTLSCSPISGHRSVSWYQQTPGQGLQFLFEYFSETQRNKGNFPGRFSGRQFSNSRSEMNVSTLELGDSALYLCASSLSTDTQYFGPGTRLTVL.

The DNA of the CDR3 is TGTGCCAGCAGCCAACTACAGGGATGGGCTAACTATGGCTACACCTTC. Translation: CASSQLQGWANYGYTF. The J gene is TRBJ1-2, the V gene TRBV4-2; perhaps TRBD1 as D (6 bases). Between the trimmed V and J ends, which lost 2 bases and 0 bases, there was a span of 13 bases. The germline V gene encodes CDR1 LGHNA and CDR2 YNFKEQ. The CDR3 consists of 16 residues.

The rearrangement links TRBV10-3 to TRBJ1-2; D perhaps matches TRBD1 (6 bases). There are 15 residues in the CDR3. CDR1 ENHRY and CDR2 SYGVKD come from the germline V gene. The V end was cut by 3 bases, the J end by 2 bases, with 13 bases between. The CDR3 nucleotides read TGTGCCATCAGTGAAACCCACGGACAGAACTATGGCTACACCTTC. The encoded protein is CAISETHGQNYGYTF.

This clone was observed a single time. This chain joins TRBV27 and TRBJ1-1; D gene ambiguous. The CDR3 has 13 amino acids. Trimming took 6 bases from V and 0 from J, leaving 8 bases between them. In germline, CDR1 is MNHEY, CDR2 SMNVEV (reference sequence). CDR3 protein: CASRSPLNTEAFF. DNA for the CDR3: TGTGCCAGCAGAAGCCCCTTGAACACTGAAGCTTTCTTT.

The sample holds a few counts of this clone. J is TRBJ1-1 and V is TRBV30; no clear D gene. This CDR3 is built from 13 residues. Germline CDR1 reads GTSNPN; CDR2 reads SVGIG (reference sequence). Trimming pared 4 bases from V and 5 bases from J, leaving 14 bases between. CDR3 in amino acids: CAWIHGERTEAFF. DNA of the CDR3: TGTGCCTGGATTCACGGGGAAAGGACTGAAGCTTTCTTT.

The chain recombines TRBV29-1 with TRBJ2-1, with TRBD1 identical over 10 bases. CDR3 length: 14 amino acids. V was clipped by 8 bases and J by 6 bases; unmatched bases: 10. CDR1 and CDR2 from the germline V gene are SQVTM and ANQGSEA. CDR3 bases: TGCAGCACTGCCGGGACAGGGGATAGCAATGAGCAGTTCTTC. It yields the protein CSTAGTGDSNEQFF.

The J gene is TRBJ2-2, the V gene TRBV7-7, with 7 bases identical to TRBD1. This CDR3 has 14 residues. With V trimmed by 3 bases and J by 6 bases, 4 bases remained unmatched. Germline assignment: CDR1 SSHAT and CDR2 FNYEAQ (reference sequence). CDR3 coding DNA: TGTGCCAGCAGCTTTGGGACAGTTGCCGGGGAGCTGTTTTTT. It yields the protein CASSFGTVAGELFF.

The V gene is TRBV5-1, the J gene TRBJ2-7; D is perhaps TRBD1 (6 bases). V lost 0 bases, J lost 2 bases, and 9 bases lay in between. The CDR3 extends over 14 amino acids. Germline V gives CDR1 SGHRS, CDR2 YFSETQ. The CDR3 nucleotides read TGCGCCAGCAGCTTGGACGACAGGACCTACGAGCAGTACTTC. Its protein product is CASSLDDRTYEQYF.

In DNA, the CDR3 is TGCGCCAGCAGCTTGATCAGGGGTGATGAGCAGTTCTTC. It codes for CASSLIRGDEQFF. The chain has TRBV5-1 and TRBJ2-1, with D perhaps matching TRBD1 (6 bases). Germline CDR1 is SGHRS and CDR2 is YFSETQ. The CDR3 extends over 13 amino acids. Trimming removed 1 base from V and 8 bases from J, with 10 bases in between. Full variable domain (missing parts from reference TRBV5-1 and TRBJ2-1): KAGVTQTPRYLIKTRGQQVTLSCSPISGHRSVSWYQQTPGQGLQFLFEYFSETQRNKGNFPGRFSGRQFSNSRSEMNVSTLELGDSALYLCASSLIRGDEQFFGPGTRLTVL.

This chain joins TRBV13 and TRBJ2-1; 9 bases match TRBD2. The junction had 8 bases not matched to a gene; V was cut back by 2 bases and J by 3 bases. Germline assignment: CDR1 PRHDT and CDR2 FYEKMQ (reference sequence). This CDR3 spans 17 amino acids. The CDR3 loop reads CASSLIAAGGSYNEQFF. The CDR3 region has the DNA TGTGCCAGCAGCTTAATAGCTGCGGGAGGGAGCTACAATGAGCAGTTCTTC.

A single count supports this clone. This chain links TRBV30 with TRBJ1-6, with 10 bases aligning to TRBD1. The CDR3 is 14 amino acids. V gave up 5 bases and J gave up 9 bases; unmatched junction bases: 7. Germline CDR1 and CDR2: GTSNPN and SVGIG (reference sequence). The CDR3 bases are TGTGCCTGGGTTCCGGGACAGGGGAGTTCACCCCTCCACTTT. This gives the protein CAWVPGQGSSPLHF.

CDR3 amino acids: CASRQHRDTYSPLHF. The CDR3 nucleotides are TGTGCCAGCAGACAGCACCGGGACACATATTCACCCCTCCACTTT. The chain carries TRBV6-1 and TRBJ1-6; possibly TRBD1 for D (6 bases). The CDR3 spans 15 residues. With 6 bases removed from V and 8 bases from J, the gap between germline ends came to 17 bases. Germline V gene sequence: CDR1 MNHNS, CDR2 SASEGT.

V is TRBV7-9 and J is TRBJ2-7; TRBD2 matches at 7 bases. Per germline, CDR1 SEHNR and CDR2 FQNEAQ (reference sequence). The CDR3 is made up of 16 amino acids. V gave up 5 bases and J gave up 4 bases; unmatched junction bases: 14. CDR3 sequence reads: CASSPSSLRETYEQYF. CDR3 in DNA: TGTGCCAGCAGCCCGTCCTCCCTGCGGGAGACTTACGAGCAGTACTTC.

The chain uses TRBV7-2 and TRBJ1-2; D unclear. Germline V gene sequence: CDR1 SGHTA, CDR2 FQGNSA. Trimming pared 8 bases from V and 7 bases from J, leaving 23 bases between. The CDR3 has 15 amino acids. The CDR3 DNA reads as TGTGCCAGCCCCATTAATGAAGCACCGTCGGGTGGCTACACCTTC. Translating gives CASPINEAPSGGYTF.

The chain uses TRBV7-6 and TRBJ2-7; 7 nucleotides agree with TRBD2. There are 14 residues in the CDR3. V lost 1 base to trimming and J lost 0 bases; unmatched junction nucleotides: 0. Germline CDR1 and CDR2: SGHVS and FNYEAQ. The CDR3 region is CASSLGGGSYEQYF. The DNA of the CDR3 is TGTGCCAGCAGCTTAGGCGGGGGCTCCTACGAGCAGTACTTC. Full variable domain (missing parts from reference TRBV7-6 and TRBJ2-7): GAGVSQSPRYKVTKRGQDVALRCDPISGHVSLYWYRQALGQGPEFLTYFNYEAQQDKSGLPNDRFSAERPEGSISTLTIQRTEQRDSAMYRCASSLGGGSYEQYFGPGTRLTVT.

V and J are TRBV9 and TRBJ2-3, with TRBD2 matching over 14 bases. This CDR3 is 15 amino acids long. V lost 6 bases and J lost 3; bases outside the gene matches: 3. Germline CDR1 and CDR2: SGDLS and YYNGEE. The CDR3: CASTRTSGRTDTQYF. The CDR3 DNA follows: TGTGCCAGCACCAGGACTAGCGGGAGGACAGATACGCAGTATTTT. Using reference TRBV9 and TRBJ2-3 for the parts outside the CDR3, the full variable domain is DSGVTQTPKHLITATGQRVTLRCSPRSGDLSVYWYQQSLDQGLQFLIQYYNGEERAKGNILERFSAQQFPDLHSELNLSSLELGDSALYFCASTRTSGRTDTQYFGPGTRLTVL.

This chain links TRBV11-2 with TRBJ2-1, with 12 bases lining up with TRBD2. V dropped 1 base and J dropped 4; count of bases not matched to a gene: 2. CDR3 length: 16 amino acids. Germline V gene sequence: CDR1 SGHAT, CDR2 FQNNGV. Here the CDR3 DNA reads TGTGCCAGCAGCTTAGGACTAGCGGGGGATTACAATGAGCAGTTCTTC. Amino acid sequence: CASSLGLAGDYNEQFF.

This chain joins TRBV27 and TRBJ2-7, with 12 bases identical to TRBD2. Germline CDR1 reads MNHEY; CDR2 reads SMNVEV (reference sequence). The CDR3 is 15 residues long. J lost 2 bases, V lost 5 bases, and 4 bases had no gene match. In nucleotides, the CDR3 is TGTGCCAGCAGTCAGCGACTAGCGGGGGCCTACGAGCAGTACTTC. Translating gives CASSQRLAGAYEQYF.

This clone was seen a single time. The chain uses TRBV6-6 and TRBJ2-2; TRBD2 matches 10 bases. V gave up 6 bases and J gave up 5 bases; unmatched junction bases: 9. The CDR3 contains 16 residues. The germline V gene encodes CDR1 MNHNY and CDR2 SVGAGI (reference sequence). CDR3 amino acids: CASRPRLAGDTGELFF. CDR3 sequence (DNA): TGTGCCAGCAGACCCCGGCTAGCGGGAGATACCGGGGAGCTGTTTTTT.

The chain uses TRBV7-6 and TRBJ2-7, with 12 bases lining up with TRBD2. Germline trimming cut 2 bases from V and 4 bases from J; bases unmatched to any gene: 9. The CDR3 length is 17 residues. CDR1 and CDR2 from the germline V gene are SGHVS and FNYEAQ. CDR3 sequence: CASSLPETSGSSYEQYF. The CDR3 DNA is TGTGCCAGCAGCTTACCAGAGACTAGCGGGAGTTCTTACGAGCAGTACTTC.

The chain couples TRBV9 to TRBJ1-2, with D unresolved. Germline V gene sequence: CDR1 SGDLS, CDR2 YYNGEE. The CDR3 is made up of 13 amino acids. V lost 2 bases and J lost 4, with 9 bases in between. CDR3: CASSVSGAYGYTF. CDR3 sequence (DNA): TGTGCCAGCAGCGTCAGTGGAGCCTATGGCTACACCTTC.

V is TRBV13 and J is TRBJ2-5; the match to TRBD2 covers 12 bases. CDR1 PRHDT and CDR2 FYEKMQ come from the germline V gene (reference sequence). CDR3 length: 15 residues. Trimming removed 5 bases from V and 5 bases from J; junction bases left unmatched: 6. CDR3 sequence reads: CASSPRLAGDETQYF. CDR3 bases: TGTGCCAGCAGCCCCCGACTAGCGGGGGACGAGACCCAGTACTTC.